The 9 T cell receptor beta chains in this list originate from one sample, sequenced in a study of T cells after yellow fever vaccination. TCRdb processed the 5' RACE reads anew with MiXCR; each CDR3 protein has one entry. The sample has some 69,000 distinct CDR3 sequences; approximately 5% are singletons. Source: CD4+ T cells sorted from PBMCs, taken less than 16 days after the first yellow fever vaccination. These receptors were obtained from a man younger than 35 who received the YFV17D yellow fever vaccine.

This clonotype was observed at least ten times. CDR3 loop: CAISEPGQDNQPQHF. CDR3 nucleotides: TGTGCCATCAGTGAGCCGGGACAGGACAATCAGCCCCAGCATTTT. The chain carries TRBV10-3 and TRBJ1-5; TRBD1 agrees at 8 bases. The CDR3 length is 15 residues. The J segment lost 3 bases and the V segment lost 2 bases, leaving 3 bases of the junction unmatched. CDR1 is ENHRY and CDR2 is SYGVKD in the germline V gene.

The table lists this clonotype with many counts. The V gene is TRBV12-3 or TRBV12-4, the J gene TRBJ2-2, with 9 bases lining up with TRBD2. CDR3 length: 16 residues. The J segment lost 1 base and the V segment lost 2 bases, leaving 2 bases of the junction unmatched. CDR3 residues: CASSLRLAVNTGELFF. The DNA of the CDR3 is TGTGCCAGCAGTTTAAGACTAGCGGTGAACACCGGGGAGCTGTTTTTT.

This clonotype showed up many times. The CDR3 is CASSLGDRDLKTQYF. Here the CDR3 DNA reads TGTGCCAGCAGCTTGGGGGACAGGGATTTGAAGACCCAGTACTTC. V gene TRBV5-4 combines with J gene TRBJ2-5, with 9 bases fitting TRBD1. Germline CDR1 SGHNT, CDR2 YYREEE (reference sequence). After removal of 0 bases from V and 6 bases from J, the junction contained 6 bases not matched to a gene. The CDR3 length is 15 residues.

The V call is TRBV7-2, the J call TRBJ1-1; D not resolved. V was shortened by 4 bases and J by 1 base, with 10 bases between the two germline ends. Germline CDR1 reads SGHTA; CDR2 reads FQGNSA. The CDR3 is 14 amino acids. CDR3 loop: CASSSQVANTEAFF. The CDR3 region has the DNA TGTGCCAGCAGCTCTCAAGTTGCGAACACTGAAGCTTTCTTT.

This clonotype was counted ten times or more. The rearrangement uses TRBV29-1 and TRBJ2-2, with 14 bases matching TRBD2. The V and J ends lost 3 bases and 6 bases, in that order; junction bases with no gene match: 3. The germline V gene encodes CDR1 SQVTM and CDR2 ANQGSEA. The CDR3 totals 15 residues. Here the CDR3 reads CSVDGLAGGSGELFF. DNA for the CDR3: TGCAGCGTTGACGGACTAGCGGGGGGATCCGGGGAGCTGTTTTTT.

This clonotype was counted ten times or more. The rearrangement uses TRBV5-1 and TRBJ1-1; no definite D call. Per germline, CDR1 SGHRS and CDR2 YFSETQ. The CDR3 runs 13 residues. Trimming pared 1 base from V and 1 base from J, leaving 5 bases between. The DNA for the CDR3 is TGCGCCAGCAGCTTGTCCTGGAACACTGAAGCTTTCTTT. Translated, it gives CASSLSWNTEAFF.

This clonotype was seen many times. The chain recombines TRBV5-1 with TRBJ2-3; 10 bases line up with TRBD2. The trim removed 4 bases at V and 6 bases at J, leaving 17 bases unmatched. Germline V gene data show CDR1 as SGHRS and CDR2 as YFSETQ. CDR3 length: 18 residues. The CDR3 loop is CASSPAGGPGDSRDTQYF. Written as DNA, the CDR3 is TGCGCCAGCAGCCCAGCGGGGGGGCCGGGAGACTCACGGGATACGCAGTATTTT.

This clonotype was found many times. The genes are TRBV7-6 and TRBJ2-7; D unclear. Germline lookup yields CDR1 SGHVS and CDR2 FNYEAQ. Between the trimmed V and J ends, which lost 1 base and 7 bases, there was a span of 11 bases. The CDR3 loop spans 13 amino acids. CDR3 region: CASSLDRLGEQYF. CDR3 nucleotides: TGTGCCAGCAGCTTAGACAGATTGGGAGAGCAGTACTTC.

In this sample, this clonotype turned up many times. The chain combines TRBV7-9 with TRBJ2-5; 9 bases align to TRBD2. Germline V gene data show CDR1 as SEHNR and CDR2 as FQNEAQ (reference sequence). V lost 6 bases to trimming and J lost 0 bases; unmatched junction nucleotides: 5. This CDR3 has 15 residues. The DNA of the CDR3 is TGTGCCAGCAGGGAGGGACTAGCCGACCAAGAGACCCAGTACTTC. As protein: CASREGLADQETQYF.